A single sample is the source of the 5 T cell receptor beta chains below, sequenced in a study of glioma-infiltrating T cells after dendritic cell vaccination. This table comes from immunoSEQ multiplex PCR, and its TCRdb copy is limited to in-frame clones, with some not included. The sample shows about 46,000 clones, around 89% of them seen only once. Regarding time point: after dendritic cell vaccination, including at tumor progression/relapse. The sample was blood, taken after dendritic cell vaccination. Receptors originate from a human donor with glioblastoma.

The chain uses TRBV10-3 and TRBJ1-4; D is possibly TRBD1 (5 bases). The CDR3 has 15 residues. V dropped 3 bases and J dropped 0 bases, with 8 bases sitting between them. Per the germline V gene, CDR1 is ENHRY and CDR2 is SYGVKD. The CDR3 coding sequence is TGTGCCATCAGTGACGGGGGGGCAACTAATGAAAAACTGTTTTTT. It translates to CAISDGGATNEKLFF.

This clone was observed once. The chain combines TRBV7-2 with TRBJ2-3, with 14 bases matching TRBD2. J gave up 3 bases and V 8 bases, and 7 bases lay outside the gene matches. Germline V gene data show CDR1 as SGHTA and CDR2 as FQGNSA. CDR3 length equals 16 residues. For the CDR3, the DNA is TGTGCCAGCGCCTGGACTAGCGGGAGGCGGACAGATACGCAGTATTTT. Residues: CASAWTSGRRTDTQYF.

J is TRBJ2-1 and V is TRBV6-1; the D gene is possibly TRBD2 (5 bases). Germline V gene data show CDR1 as MNHNS and CDR2 as SASEGT. This CDR3 has 15 residues. Trimming pared 6 bases from V and 0 bases from J, leaving 12 bases between. DNA for the CDR3: TGTGCCAGCAGGAAACTAGGTAGCTCCTACAATGAGCAGTTCTTC. Protein product: CASRKLGSSYNEQFF.

The chain couples TRBV19 to TRBJ2-1; the match to TRBD2 covers 7 bases. Germline CDR1 is LNHDA and CDR2 is SQIVND (reference sequence). V gave up 3 bases and J gave up 3 bases; unmatched junction bases: 5. The CDR3 sequence is 15 residues long. The CDR3 sequence: CASSISGEGYNEQFF. CDR3 sequence (DNA): TGTGCCAGTAGTATTTCGGGGGAGGGCTACAATGAGCAGTTCTTC.

The chain joins TRBV29-1 to TRBJ1-5; 8 nucleotides align to TRBD1. Per the germline V gene, CDR1 is SQVTM and CDR2 is ANQGSEA. The CDR3 spans 13 residues. The V and J ends lost 4 bases and 4 bases, in that order; junction bases with no gene match: 3. CDR3 residues: CSVGTGKNQPQHF. Written as DNA, the CDR3 is TGCAGCGTTGGGACAGGGAAAAATCAGCCCCAGCATTTT.